This paragraph covers one T cell receptor (beta chain) sequence. In assigning cohorts, the study relied on participant-reported clinical history. CDR3 length equals 14 residues. Trimming removed 4 bases at V and 6 bases at J, with 15 bases between. CDR1 is LNHDA and CDR2 is SQIVND in the germline V gene (reference sequence). The sample comes from a study of blood T cell repertoires in COVID-19. Per the study methods: Researchers report that nucleated cell counts were estimated from reference gene primer amplification. Using immunoSEQ multiplex PCR, the repertoire was profiled, and TCRdb retains in-frame clones only, with some absent. V, J and clone size derive from that table, while D and trimming were established from the DNA sequence. The sample shows under 400,000 clones, about 86% of them seen only once.

The chain is built from TRBV19 and TRBJ1-2; weak D call: TRBD1 (5 bases). The sample comprised PBMCs or T cells enriched from blood (not recorded which). The sequence was obtained from a woman aged 35 to 49 with acute COVID-19. The CDR3 coding sequence is TGTGCCAGTAGTACAACAGCAGGGTCTCATGGCTACACCTTC. This translates into CASSTTAGSHGYTF.